This TCR beta chain stems from a study of shared clonotypes between healthy human individuals (dated by TCRdb to 2020 to 2021). General notes on the study: A couple of women and a few men aged 18 to 49 years were included in the cohort. Per donor, three plates each were used for CD4 naive and CD4 memory, two for CD8 naive, and one for CD8 memory. To estimate repertoire size and how much clonotypes are shared between individuals, the study performed deep sequencing of blood TCR repertoires from 4 to 6 healthy adults. Libraries were prepared and TCR repertoires were sequenced by different laboratories using diverse techniques, in order to increase sequencing depth and limit assay-specific biases. Each donor's leukapheresis produced roughly between roughly 0.85 and 9.5 billion PBMCs.

The donors were healthy, HIV-negative adults who had no recently reported acute infections or vaccinations. Only Caucasian adults living in Nashville, Tennessee, USA were represented among the donors. CD4+ T cells were enriched through magnetic negative selection, after which naive cells were positively selected on CD45RA and the remaining negative fraction served as the memory subset. Blood was collected by leukapheresis, and PBMCs were isolated by Ficoll-Histopaque density gradient centrifugation and then cryopreserved in liquid nitrogen vapor phase. Analytical flow cytometry was used to check the purity and quantity of each magnetically sorted T cell population. From each sorted fraction, genomic DNA was isolated and quantified by UV absorbance on a Nanodrop 2000c. Using the deep immunoSEQ assay, multiplex PCR amplified TCR CDR3 regions from genomic DNA. Extracted genomic DNA from each cell subset was spread evenly across all wells of several immunoSEQ 96-well plates, with each plate serving as a replicate. For sorted subsets, each replicate PCR was loaded with approximately 200 ng genomic DNA, equivalent to some 31,000 T cell genomes. Purified libraries were quantified with a Qubit 3.0 fluorometer, sized on a Bioanalyzer 2100, and re-quantified with the KAPA Library Quantification kit. Each immunoSEQ 96-well plate was sequenced on its own single-read 150-cycle Illumina NextSeq 550 flow cell. In the source study's methods: The immunoSEQ output contained only junctional sequences without quality scores, so filtering could not match that applied to full-length reads. To assign V/J genes and CDR3, sequences were annotated using PyIR, a Python wrapper for IgBLAST v1.9, with IMGT germline references. Reads with weak V/J assignments (E-value above 1e-6), missing CDR3, stop codons, out-of-frame junctions, or ambiguous translated residues were removed. A V3J clonotype was defined by an identical inferred V gene, J gene, and CDR3 amino acid sequence. To compute the percentage overlap between repertoires, the number of shared unique clonotypes was divided by the size of the smaller repertoire. Richness of each repertoire was evaluated using RTK rarefaction, the Chao1 estimator, and Recon v2.1 estimates of unobserved clonotypes. For all TCRbeta clonotypes obtained by the gDNA method from a few donors, generation probabilities were computed with OLGA. TCRdb took over this immuneACCESS table, retaining in-frame rearrangements with V and J assigned. Such tables are incomplete; in checked studies, under half of the missing clones stem from an unresolved V gene, and the remainder is unexplained. V and J calls and clone size follow that table, whereas D and trimming were derived from the DNA. A total of about 1 million clones appear in this sample, about 80% of them only once. Approximately 1.3% of the sample is held by the ten biggest clonotypes.

Its CDR3 holds 12 amino acids, cysteine through phenylalanine. This entry keeps only the CDR3 DNA: 36 bases, framed from base 1. In the germline V gene, CDR1 corresponds to MNHNS and CDR2 to SASEGT. Study-wide conclusions, independent of this receptor: Sampling was restricted to blood, and TCR repertoires in tissue are likely to differ from TCR repertoires in blood. Pairwise subsampling indicated that sequencing depth was expected to affect the degree of clonotype sharing among donors. Higher generation probabilities were observed for clonotypes shared by all four sorted-subset donors than for non-shared clonotypes. Rarefaction of sorted-subset datasets indicated incomplete sequencing despite the large sequencing depth. When four donors were compared, the shared fraction of clonotypes was about 5% for naive CD4, 3.5% to 4% for naive CD8, 2% to 2.5% for memory CD4, and 0.4% for memory CD8. Naive subsets generally had larger estimated clonotype richness than memory subsets. The small number of donors limited the genetic and exposure-history diversity represented.

Concerning this clone itself: Its antigen is not yet known. The junction shows a germline mismatch at one end, possibly a read error.

The source material was memory CD4+ T cells sorted from blood. Explained via the paper, the cell subset or site label denotes: CD45RA-negative fraction. The origin of this receptor is a man aged 18-30 years in good health. The receptor chain draws on TRBV6-1 and TRBJ2-3; the D gene is perhaps TRBD2, on 6 matching bases. The DNA reads as follows: TGTGCCAGCAGTGAAGCGAAGCGGGCCTCCTCCTTT. This encodes CASSEAKRASSF.